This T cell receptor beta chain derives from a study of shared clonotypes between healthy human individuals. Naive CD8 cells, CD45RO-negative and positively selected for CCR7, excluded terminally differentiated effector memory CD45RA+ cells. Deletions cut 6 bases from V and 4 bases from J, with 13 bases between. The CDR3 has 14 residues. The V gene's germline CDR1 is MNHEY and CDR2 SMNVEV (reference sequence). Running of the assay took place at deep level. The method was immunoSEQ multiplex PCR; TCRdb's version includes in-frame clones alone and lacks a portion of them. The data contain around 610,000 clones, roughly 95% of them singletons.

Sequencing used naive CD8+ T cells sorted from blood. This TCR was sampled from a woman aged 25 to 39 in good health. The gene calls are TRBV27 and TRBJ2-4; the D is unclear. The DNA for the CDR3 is TGTGCCAGCAGCTGGGGTGGCCATAAAAACATTCAGTACTTC. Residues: CASSWGGHKNIQYF.